The subject of this entry is one T cell receptor beta chain. The germline CDR1 and CDR2 sequences are SGHAT and FQNNGV. With V trimmed by 5 bases and J by 2 bases, 2 bases remained unmatched. CDR3 size: 14 residues. The data were taken from a study of technical replicates of blood from several donors. The assay was immunoSEQ multiplex PCR, and TCRdb's table has in-frame clones only and misses some. The sample contains approximately 79,000 clones, roughly 91% of which appear only once. The source is a human donor in good health. The specimen was T cells isolated from PBMCs. The V and J genes are TRBV11-2 and TRBJ2-7; 11 bases agree with TRBD1. DNA of the CDR3: TGTGCCAGCAGCCAGGACAGGGGGCCCTACGAGCAGTACTTC. It specifies CASSQDRGPYEQYF.